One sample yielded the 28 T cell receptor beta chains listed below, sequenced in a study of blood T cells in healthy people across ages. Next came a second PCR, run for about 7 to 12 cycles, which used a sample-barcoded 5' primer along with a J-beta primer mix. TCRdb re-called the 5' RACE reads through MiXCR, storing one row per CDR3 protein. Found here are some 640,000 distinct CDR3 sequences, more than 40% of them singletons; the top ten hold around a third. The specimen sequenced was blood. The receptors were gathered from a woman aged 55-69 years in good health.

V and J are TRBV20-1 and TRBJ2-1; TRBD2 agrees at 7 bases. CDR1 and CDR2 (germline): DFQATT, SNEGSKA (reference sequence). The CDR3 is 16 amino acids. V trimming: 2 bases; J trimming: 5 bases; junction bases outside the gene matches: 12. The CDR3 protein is CSARPRRRDYDNEQFF. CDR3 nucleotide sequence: TGCAGTGCTAGACCTCGGAGACGGGACTACGACAATGAGCAGTTCTTC.

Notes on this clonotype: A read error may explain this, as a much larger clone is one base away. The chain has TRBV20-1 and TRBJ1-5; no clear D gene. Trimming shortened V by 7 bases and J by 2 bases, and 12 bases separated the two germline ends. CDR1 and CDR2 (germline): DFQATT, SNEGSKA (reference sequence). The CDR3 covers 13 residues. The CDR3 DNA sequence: TGCAGTGTTAGTGGCGGCGGCAATCAGCCCCAGCATTTT. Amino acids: CSVSGGGNQPQHF.

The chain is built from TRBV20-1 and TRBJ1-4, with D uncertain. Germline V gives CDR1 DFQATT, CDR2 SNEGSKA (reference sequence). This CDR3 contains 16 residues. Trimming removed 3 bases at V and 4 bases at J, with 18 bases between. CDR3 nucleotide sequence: TGCAGTGCTAGGAGGAACGACGGAGCCAATAATGAAAAACTGTTTTTT. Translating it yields CSARRNDGANNEKLFF.

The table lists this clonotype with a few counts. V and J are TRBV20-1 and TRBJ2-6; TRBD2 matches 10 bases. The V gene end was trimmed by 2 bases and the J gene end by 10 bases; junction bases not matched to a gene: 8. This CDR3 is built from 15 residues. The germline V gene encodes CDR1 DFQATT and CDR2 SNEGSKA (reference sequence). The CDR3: CSARLAGAFWNVLTF. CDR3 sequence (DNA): TGCAGTGCTAGACTAGCGGGAGCCTTTTGGAACGTCCTGACTTTC.

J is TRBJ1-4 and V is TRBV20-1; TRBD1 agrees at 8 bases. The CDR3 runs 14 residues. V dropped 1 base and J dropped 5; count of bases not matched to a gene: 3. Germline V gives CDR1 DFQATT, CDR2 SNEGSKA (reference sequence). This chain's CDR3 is CSARAGQANEKLFF. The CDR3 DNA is TGCAGTGCTAGAGCGGGACAGGCAAATGAAAAACTGTTTTTT.

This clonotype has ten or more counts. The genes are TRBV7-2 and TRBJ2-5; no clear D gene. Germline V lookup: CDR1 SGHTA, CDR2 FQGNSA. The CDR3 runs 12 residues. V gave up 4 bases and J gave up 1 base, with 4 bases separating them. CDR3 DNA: TGTGCCAGCAGCTACAGCCAAGAGACCCAGTACTTC. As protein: CASSYSQETQYF.

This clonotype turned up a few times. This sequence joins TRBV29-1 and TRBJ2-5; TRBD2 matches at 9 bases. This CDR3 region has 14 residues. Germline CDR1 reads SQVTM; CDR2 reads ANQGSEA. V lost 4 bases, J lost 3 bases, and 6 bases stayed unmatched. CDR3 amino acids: CSVVGLAGKETQYF. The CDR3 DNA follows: TGCAGCGTTGTCGGTCTAGCGGGGAAAGAGACCCAGTACTTC.

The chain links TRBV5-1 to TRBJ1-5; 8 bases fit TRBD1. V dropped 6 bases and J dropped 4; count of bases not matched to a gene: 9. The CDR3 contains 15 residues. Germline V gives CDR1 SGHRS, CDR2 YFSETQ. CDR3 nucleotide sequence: TGCGCCAGCAATCAAAGGGACAGGCGGAATCAGCCCCAGCATTTT. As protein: CASNQRDRRNQPQHF.

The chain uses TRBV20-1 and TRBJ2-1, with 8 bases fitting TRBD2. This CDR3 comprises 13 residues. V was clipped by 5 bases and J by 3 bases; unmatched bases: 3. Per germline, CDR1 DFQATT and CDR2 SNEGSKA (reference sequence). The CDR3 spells CSALSGDYNEQFF. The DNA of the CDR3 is TGCAGTGCTCTTAGCGGGGACTACAATGAGCAGTTCTTC.

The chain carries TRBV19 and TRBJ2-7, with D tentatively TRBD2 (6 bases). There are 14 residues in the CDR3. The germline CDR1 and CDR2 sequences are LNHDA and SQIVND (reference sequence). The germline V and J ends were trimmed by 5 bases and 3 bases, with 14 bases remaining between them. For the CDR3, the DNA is TGTGCCAGTAGTCCCCGGGGACTTTTCTACGAGCAGTACTTC. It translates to CASSPRGLFYEQYF.

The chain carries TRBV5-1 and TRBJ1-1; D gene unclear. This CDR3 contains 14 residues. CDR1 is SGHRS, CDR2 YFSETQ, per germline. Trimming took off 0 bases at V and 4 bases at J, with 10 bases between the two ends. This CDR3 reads CASSLVPGSTEAFF. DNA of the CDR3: TGCGCCAGCAGCTTGGTCCCTGGATCCACTGAAGCTTTCTTT.

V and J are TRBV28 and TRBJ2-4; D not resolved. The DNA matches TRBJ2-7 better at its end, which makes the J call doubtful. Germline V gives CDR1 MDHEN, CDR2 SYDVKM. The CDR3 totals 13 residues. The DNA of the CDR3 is TGTGCCAGCAGTTTATCGGGTAGATACGAGCAGTACTTC. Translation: CASSLSGRYEQYF.

CDR3 sequence: CASSYPTTTREQYF. For the CDR3, the DNA is TGTGCCAGCAGTTACCCAACCACAACTAGAGAGCAGTACTTC. The gene calls are TRBV6-2 or TRBV6-3 and TRBJ2-5; D might be TRBD2 (5 bases). Germline CDR1 and CDR2: MNHEY and SVGEGT. V shed 2 bases and J shed 11 bases, with 18 bases lying between them. This CDR3 region has 14 residues.

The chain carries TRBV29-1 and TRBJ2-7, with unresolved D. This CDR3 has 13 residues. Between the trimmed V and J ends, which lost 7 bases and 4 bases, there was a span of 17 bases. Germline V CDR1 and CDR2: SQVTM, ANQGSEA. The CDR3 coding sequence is TGCAGCGGTGACGGGCCCTCTGGGTACGAGCAGTACTTC. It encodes CSGDGPSGYEQYF.

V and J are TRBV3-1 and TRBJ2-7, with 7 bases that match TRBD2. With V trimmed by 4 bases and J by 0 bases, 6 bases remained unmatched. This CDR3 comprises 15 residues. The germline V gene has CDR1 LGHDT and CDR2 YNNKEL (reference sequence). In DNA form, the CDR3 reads TGTGCCAGCAGCCTAGCCAGCGGGGTCTCCTACGAGCAGTACTTC. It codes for CASSLASGVSYEQYF.

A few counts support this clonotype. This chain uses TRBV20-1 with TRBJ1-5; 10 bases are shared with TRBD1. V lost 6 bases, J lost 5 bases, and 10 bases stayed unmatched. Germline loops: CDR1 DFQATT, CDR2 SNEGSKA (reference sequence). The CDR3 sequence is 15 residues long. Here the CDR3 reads CSAKSGTGDYQPQHF. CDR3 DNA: TGCAGTGCCAAATCCGGGACAGGGGATTATCAGCCCCAGCATTTT.

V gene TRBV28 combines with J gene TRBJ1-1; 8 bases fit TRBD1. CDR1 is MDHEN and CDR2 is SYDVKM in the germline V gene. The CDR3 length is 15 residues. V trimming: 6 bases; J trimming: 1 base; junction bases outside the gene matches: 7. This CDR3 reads CASSSNGQGNTEAFF. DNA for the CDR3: TGTGCCAGCAGCTCAAATGGACAGGGGAACACTGAAGCTTTCTTT.

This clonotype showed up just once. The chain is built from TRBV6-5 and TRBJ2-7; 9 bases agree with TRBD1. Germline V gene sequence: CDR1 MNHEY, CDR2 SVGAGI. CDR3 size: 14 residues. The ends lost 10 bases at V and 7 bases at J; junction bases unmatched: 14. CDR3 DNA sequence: TGTGCCACAAAGCTCACCGGGACAGGGACAGAGCAGTACTTC. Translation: CATKLTGTGTEQYF.

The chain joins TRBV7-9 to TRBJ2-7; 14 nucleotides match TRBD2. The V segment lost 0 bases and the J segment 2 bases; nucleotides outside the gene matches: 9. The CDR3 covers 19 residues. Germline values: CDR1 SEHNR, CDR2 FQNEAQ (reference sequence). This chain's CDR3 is CASSLARGLAGGLTYEQYF. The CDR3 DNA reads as TGTGCCAGCAGCTTAGCACGCGGACTAGCGGGAGGCCTTACCTACGAGCAGTACTTC.

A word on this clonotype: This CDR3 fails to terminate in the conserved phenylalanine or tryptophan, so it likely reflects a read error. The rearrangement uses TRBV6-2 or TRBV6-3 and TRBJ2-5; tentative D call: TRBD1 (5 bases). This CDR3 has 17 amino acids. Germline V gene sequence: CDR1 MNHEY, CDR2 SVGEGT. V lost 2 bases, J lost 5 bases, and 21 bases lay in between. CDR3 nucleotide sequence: TGTGCCAGCAGTTACCCCCTGAGACAGATATCTTCGGAGACCCAGTACTTA. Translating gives CASSYPLRQISSETQYL.

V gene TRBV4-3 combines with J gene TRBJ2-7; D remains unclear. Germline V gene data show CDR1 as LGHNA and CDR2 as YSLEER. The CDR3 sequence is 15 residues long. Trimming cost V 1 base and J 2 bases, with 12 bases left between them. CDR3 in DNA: TGCGCCAGCAGCCAAGCGGCGACTGCGGCCTACGAGCAGTACTTC. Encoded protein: CASSQAATAAYEQYF.

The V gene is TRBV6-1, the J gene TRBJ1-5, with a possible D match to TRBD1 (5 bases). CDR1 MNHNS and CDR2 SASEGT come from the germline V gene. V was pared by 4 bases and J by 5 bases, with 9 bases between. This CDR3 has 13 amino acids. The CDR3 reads CASSGNRYQPQHF. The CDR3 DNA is TGTGCCAGCAGTGGAAACAGGTATCAGCCCCAGCATTTT.

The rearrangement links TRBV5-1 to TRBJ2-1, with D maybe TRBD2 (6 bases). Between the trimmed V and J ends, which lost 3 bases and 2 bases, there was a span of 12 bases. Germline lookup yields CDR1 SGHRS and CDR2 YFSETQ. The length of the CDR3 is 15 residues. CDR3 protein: CASSSSEPPYNEQFF. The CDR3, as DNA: TGCGCCAGCAGCTCTAGCGAGCCCCCCTACAATGAGCAGTTCTTC.

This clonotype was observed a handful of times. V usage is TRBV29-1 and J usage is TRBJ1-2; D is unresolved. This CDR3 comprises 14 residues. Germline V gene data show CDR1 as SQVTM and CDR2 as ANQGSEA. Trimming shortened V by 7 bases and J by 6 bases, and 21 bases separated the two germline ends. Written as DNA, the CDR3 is TGCAGCGCGGGAGGAAGGACGGCTGTTAATGGCTACACCTTC. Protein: CSAGGRTAVNGYTF.

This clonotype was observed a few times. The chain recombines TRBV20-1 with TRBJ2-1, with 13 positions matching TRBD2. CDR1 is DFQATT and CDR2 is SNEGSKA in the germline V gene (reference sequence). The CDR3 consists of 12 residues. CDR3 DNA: TGCGGACTAGCGGGAGTATTAGATGAGCAGTTCTTC. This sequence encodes CGLAGVLDEQFF.

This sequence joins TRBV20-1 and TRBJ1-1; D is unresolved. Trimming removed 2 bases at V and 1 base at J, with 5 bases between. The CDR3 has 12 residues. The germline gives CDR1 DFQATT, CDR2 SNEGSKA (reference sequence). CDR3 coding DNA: TGCAGTGCTAGACTCCCGAACACTGAAGCTTTCTTT. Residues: CSARLPNTEAFF.

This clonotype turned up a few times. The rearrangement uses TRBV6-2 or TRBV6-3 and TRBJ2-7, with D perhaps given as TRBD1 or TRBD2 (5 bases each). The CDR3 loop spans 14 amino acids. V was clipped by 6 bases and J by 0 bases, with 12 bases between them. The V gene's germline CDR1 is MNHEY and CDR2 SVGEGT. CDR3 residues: CASRGTVSSYEQYF. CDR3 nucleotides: TGTGCCAGCAGGGGGACGGTGAGCTCCTACGAGCAGTACTTC.

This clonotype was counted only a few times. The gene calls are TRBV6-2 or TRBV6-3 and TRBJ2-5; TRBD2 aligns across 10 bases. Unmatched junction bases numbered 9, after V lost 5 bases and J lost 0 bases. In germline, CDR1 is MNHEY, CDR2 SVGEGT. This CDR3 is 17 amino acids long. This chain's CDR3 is CASSDFGLAEYQETQYF. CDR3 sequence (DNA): TGTGCCAGCAGTGACTTTGGACTAGCGGAGTACCAAGAGACCCAGTACTTC.